Sequencing of this T cell receptor (beta chain) was carried out in a study of cytomegalovirus exposure and HLA in healthy donors. General study results and limits: Listed as cytomegalovirus-associated were 150 to 200 TCR beta chains.

It was the approximately 120-subject validation cohort, separate from the approximately 620-subject first cohort, to which the donors belonged. Details on this clone: What it binds is not known.

Germline V gives CDR1 SGHNT, CDR2 YYREEE (reference sequence). The CDR3 spans 12 residues. Deletions cut 2 bases from V and 5 bases from J, with 7 bases between. TCRdb's copy holds only in-frame clones and misses some; the assay was immunoSEQ multiplex PCR. The sample holds approximately 62,000 clones, 92% seen once. This receptor was taken from a woman younger than 30 in good health and CMV-seronegative. This chain joins TRBV5-4 and TRBJ2-5, with D possibly matching TRBD1 (6 bases). Sequences were obtained from PBMCs. CDR3 region: CASSFQGETQYF. The CDR3 nucleotides read TGTGCCAGCAGCTTTCAGGGGGAGACCCAGTACTTC.